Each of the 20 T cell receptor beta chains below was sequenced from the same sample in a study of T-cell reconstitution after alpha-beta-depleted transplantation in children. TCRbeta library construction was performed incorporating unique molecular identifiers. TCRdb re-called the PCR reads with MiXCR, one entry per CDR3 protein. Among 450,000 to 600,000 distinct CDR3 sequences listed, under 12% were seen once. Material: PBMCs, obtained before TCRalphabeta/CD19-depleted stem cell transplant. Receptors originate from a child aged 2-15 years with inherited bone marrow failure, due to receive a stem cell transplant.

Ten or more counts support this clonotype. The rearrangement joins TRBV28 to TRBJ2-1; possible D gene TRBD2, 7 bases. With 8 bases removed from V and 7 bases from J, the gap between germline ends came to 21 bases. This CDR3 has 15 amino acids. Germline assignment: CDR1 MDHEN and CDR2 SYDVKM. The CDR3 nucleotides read TGTGCCAGCTCCCTAGCGGACAGAATGGGGAATGAGCAGTTCTTC. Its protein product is CASSLADRMGNEQFF.

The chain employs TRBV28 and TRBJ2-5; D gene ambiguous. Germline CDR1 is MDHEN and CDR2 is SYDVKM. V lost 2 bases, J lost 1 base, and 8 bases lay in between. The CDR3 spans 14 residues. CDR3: CASSLQWFQETQYF. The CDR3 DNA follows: TGTGCCAGCAGTTTACAGTGGTTCCAAGAGACCCAGTACTTC.

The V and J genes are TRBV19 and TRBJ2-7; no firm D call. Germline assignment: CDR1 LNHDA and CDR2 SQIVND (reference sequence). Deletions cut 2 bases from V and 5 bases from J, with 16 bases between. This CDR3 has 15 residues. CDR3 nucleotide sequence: TGTGCCAGTAGTATATCGGGCGGATCTCCCAACGAGCAGTACTTC. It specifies CASSISGGSPNEQYF.

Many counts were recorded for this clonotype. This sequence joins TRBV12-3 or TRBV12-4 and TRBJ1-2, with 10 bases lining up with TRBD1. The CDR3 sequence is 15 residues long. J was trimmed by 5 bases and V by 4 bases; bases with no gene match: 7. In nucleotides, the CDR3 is TGTGCCAGCAGTTACTCCGGGACAGGGGCTTATGGCTACACCTTC. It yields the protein CASSYSGTGAYGYTF.

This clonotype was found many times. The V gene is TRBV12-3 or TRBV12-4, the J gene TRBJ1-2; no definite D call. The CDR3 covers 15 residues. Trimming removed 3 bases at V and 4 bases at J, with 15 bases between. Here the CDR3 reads CASSFTVGSSYGYTF. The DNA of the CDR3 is TGTGCCAGCAGTTTCACGGTCGGATCTAGCTATGGCTACACCTTC.

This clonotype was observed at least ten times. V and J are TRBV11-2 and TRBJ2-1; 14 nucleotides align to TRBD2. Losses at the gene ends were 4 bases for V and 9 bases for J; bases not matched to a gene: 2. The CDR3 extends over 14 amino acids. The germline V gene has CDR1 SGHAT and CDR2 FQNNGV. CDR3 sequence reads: CASSSGLAGVEQFF. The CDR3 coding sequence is TGTGCCAGCAGCTCGGGACTAGCGGGAGTTGAGCAGTTCTTC.

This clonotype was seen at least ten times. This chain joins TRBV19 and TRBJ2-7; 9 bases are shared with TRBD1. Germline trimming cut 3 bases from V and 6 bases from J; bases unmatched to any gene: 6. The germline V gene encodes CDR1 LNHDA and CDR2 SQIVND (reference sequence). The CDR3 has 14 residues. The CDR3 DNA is TGTGCCAGTAGTATCTTACAGGGGGCGGGCGAGCAGTACTTC. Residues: CASSILQGAGEQYF.

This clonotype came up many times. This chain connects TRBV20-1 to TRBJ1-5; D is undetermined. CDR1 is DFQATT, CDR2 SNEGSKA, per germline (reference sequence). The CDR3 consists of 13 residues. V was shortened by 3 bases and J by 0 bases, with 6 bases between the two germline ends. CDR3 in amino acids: CSASVGSNQPQHF. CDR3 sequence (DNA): TGCAGTGCTAGCGTAGGTAGCAATCAGCCCCAGCATTTT.

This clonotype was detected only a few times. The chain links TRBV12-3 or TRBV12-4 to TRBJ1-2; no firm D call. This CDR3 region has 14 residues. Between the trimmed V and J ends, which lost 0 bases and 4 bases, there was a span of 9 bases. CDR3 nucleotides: TGTGCCAGCAGTTTAGCCGGTCTTCTCTATGGCTACACCTTC. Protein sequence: CASSLAGLLYGYTF.

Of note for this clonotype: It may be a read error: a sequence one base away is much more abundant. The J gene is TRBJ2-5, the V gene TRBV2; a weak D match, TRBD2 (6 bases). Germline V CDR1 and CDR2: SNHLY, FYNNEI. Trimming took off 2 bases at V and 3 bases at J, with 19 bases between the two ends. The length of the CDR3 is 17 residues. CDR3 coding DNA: TGTGCCAGCAGTGAACGGGTCGGGAGAATAACGGAAGAGACCCAGTACTTC. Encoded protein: CASSERVGRITEETQYF.

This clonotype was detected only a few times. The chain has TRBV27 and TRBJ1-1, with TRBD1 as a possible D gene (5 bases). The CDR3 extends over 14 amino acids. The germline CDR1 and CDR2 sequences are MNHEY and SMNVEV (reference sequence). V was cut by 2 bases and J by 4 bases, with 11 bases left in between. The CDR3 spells CASSLGDGSTEAFF. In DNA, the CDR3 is TGTGCCAGCAGTTTAGGGGACGGGAGCACTGAAGCTTTCTTT.

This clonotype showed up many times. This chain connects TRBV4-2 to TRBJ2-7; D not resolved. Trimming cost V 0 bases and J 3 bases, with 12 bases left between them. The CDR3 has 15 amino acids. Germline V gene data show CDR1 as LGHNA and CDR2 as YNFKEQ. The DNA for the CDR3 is TGTGCCAGCAGCCAAGACGAGGTACGTGGCTACGAGCAGTACTTC. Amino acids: CASSQDEVRGYEQYF.

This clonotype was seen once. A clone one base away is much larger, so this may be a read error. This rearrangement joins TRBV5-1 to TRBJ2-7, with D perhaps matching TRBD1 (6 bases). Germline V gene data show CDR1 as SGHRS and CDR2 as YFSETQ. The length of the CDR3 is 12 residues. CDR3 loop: CASGFAGDEQYF. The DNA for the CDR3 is TGCGCCAGCGGCTTCGCAGGGGACGAGCAGTACTTC.

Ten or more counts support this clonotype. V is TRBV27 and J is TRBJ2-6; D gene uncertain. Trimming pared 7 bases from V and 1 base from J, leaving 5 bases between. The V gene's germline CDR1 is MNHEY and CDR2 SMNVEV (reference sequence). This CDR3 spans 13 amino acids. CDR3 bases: TGTGCCAGCATGGTTTCTGGGGCCAACGTCCTGACTTTC. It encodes CASMVSGANVLTF.

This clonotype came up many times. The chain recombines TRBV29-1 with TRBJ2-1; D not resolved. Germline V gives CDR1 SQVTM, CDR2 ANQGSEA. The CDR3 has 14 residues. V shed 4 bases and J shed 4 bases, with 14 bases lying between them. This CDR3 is CSVVDHLGYNEQFF. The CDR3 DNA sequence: TGCAGCGTTGTGGACCACCTGGGGTACAATGAGCAGTTCTTC.

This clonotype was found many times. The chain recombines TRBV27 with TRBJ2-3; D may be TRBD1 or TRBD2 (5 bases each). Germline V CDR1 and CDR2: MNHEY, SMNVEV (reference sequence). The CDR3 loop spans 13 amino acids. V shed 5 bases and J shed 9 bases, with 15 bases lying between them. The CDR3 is CASSAAGGTTQYF. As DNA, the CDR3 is TGTGCCAGCAGTGCTGCGGGTGGGACCACGCAGTATTTT.

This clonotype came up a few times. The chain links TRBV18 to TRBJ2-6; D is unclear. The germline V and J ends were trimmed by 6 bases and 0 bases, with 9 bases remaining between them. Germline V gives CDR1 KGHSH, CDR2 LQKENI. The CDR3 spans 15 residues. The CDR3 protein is CASSLQVSGANVLTF. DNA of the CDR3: TGTGCCAGCTCGCTGCAGGTCTCTGGGGCCAACGTCCTGACTTTC.

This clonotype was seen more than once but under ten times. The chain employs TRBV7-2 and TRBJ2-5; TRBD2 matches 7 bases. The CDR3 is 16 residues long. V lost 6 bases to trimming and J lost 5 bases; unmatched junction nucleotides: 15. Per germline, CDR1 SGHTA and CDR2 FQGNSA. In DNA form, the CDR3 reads TGTGCCAGCAGTCCGCAGGTTTGGGAGGGCCGGGAGACCCAGTACTTC. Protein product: CASSPQVWEGRETQYF.

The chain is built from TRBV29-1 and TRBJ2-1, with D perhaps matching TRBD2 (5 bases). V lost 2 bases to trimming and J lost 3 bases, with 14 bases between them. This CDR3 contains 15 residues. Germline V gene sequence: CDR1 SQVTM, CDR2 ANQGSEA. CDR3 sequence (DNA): TGCAGCGTTGAAACCTCCCCCCGGGGCTACAATGAGCAGTTCTTC. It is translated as CSVETSPRGYNEQFF.

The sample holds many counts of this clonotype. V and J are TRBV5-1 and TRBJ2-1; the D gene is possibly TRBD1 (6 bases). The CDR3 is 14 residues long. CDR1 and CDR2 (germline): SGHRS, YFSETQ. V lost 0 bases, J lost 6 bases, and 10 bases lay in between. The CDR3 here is CASSLDRARNEQFF. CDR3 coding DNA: TGCGCCAGCAGCTTGGACAGGGCCCGCAATGAGCAGTTCTTC.